This note documents a single T cell receptor beta chain sequence. The antigen is unknown. The CDR3 extends over 15 amino acids. Germline CDR1 is WNHNN and CDR2 is SYGVQD (reference sequence). V lost 5 bases to trimming and J lost 7 bases; unmatched junction nucleotides: 11. These data originate in a study of glioma-infiltrating T cells. Study context: Presurgical dexamethasone in glioma patients lasted six or fewer days.

TCR alpha and beta CDR3 regions were amplified from RNA using iRepertoire nested multiplex PCR. TCRdb ran MiXCR on the multiplex PCR reads and lists one entry per CDR3 protein. The sample has more than 350,000 distinct CDR3 sequences, about 40% seen once. Overall study results and limits: Tissue-blood divergence was below expectation in non-neoplastic patients, above in gliomas.

This chain uses TRBV10-1 with TRBJ1-5; 7 nucleotides agree with TRBD1. Sequencing was carried out using glioma tissue, nonneoplastic brain tissue, or PBMCs (not recorded which). This TCR was sampled from a human donor with low-grade glioma or glioblastoma, undergoing nonglioma brain surgery, or in good health (not recorded which). The DNA for the CDR3 is TGCGCCAGCAGTCCTAAGAGGGGGCGCGGACAGCCCCAGCATTTT. This translates into CASSPKRGRGQPQHF.